The 30 T cell receptor beta chains given below trace back to one sample, sequenced in a study of vaccination and CD4 T cells after COVID-19. Their antigens remain unidentified. Treatment indicated: approximately 9-day PBMC culture with coronavirus spike peptide pools or control peptides (ViraFEST assay). The assay that was used to sequence DNA from cultured CD4+ T cells was the Oncomine TCR Beta short-read assay. Each CDR3 protein is one row after TCRdb ran MiXCR on the PCR reads. The sample yields just over 15,000 distinct CDR3 sequences, 42% seen once. The sequenced sample consisted of cultured CD4+ T cells from blood. These receptors all come from a human donor with COVID-19.

In its sample, this clonotype ranks as large. This sequence joins TRBV14 and TRBJ2-2, with TRBD2 matching 13 bases. Germline CDR1 is SGHDN and CDR2 is FVKESK. This CDR3 has 15 residues. Unmatched junction bases numbered 3, after V lost 4 bases and J lost 7 bases. CDR3 loop: CASSPGTSGVGELFF. The CDR3 DNA reads as TGTGCCAGCAGCCCCGGGACTAGCGGGGTCGGGGAGCTGTTTTTT.

The chain carries TRBV7-2 and TRBJ2-5, with D tentatively TRBD1 or TRBD2 (7 bases each). CDR3 length equals 15 residues. The V gene's germline CDR1 is SGHTA and CDR2 FQGNSA. V lost 4 bases to trimming and J lost 7 bases, with 19 bases between them. CDR3 DNA sequence: TGTGCCAGCAGCTCCTCAGGGGGGGGCCTAGGGACCCAGTACTTC. Translating it yields CASSSSGGGLGTQYF.

This clonotype was recorded a few times. The chain recombines TRBV7-2 with TRBJ2-5; 7 bases align to TRBD1. CDR3 length: 15 residues. V was clipped by 1 base and J by 1 base; unmatched bases: 3. Germline V gives CDR1 SGHTA, CDR2 FQGNSA. CDR3 in DNA: TGTGCCAGCAGCTTAGTAGACAGGGCCCAAGAGACCCAGTACTTC. It specifies CASSLVDRAQETQYF.

The V gene is TRBV18, the J gene TRBJ2-3, with 10 bases lining up with TRBD1. The CDR3 sequence is 15 residues long. Trimming took 2 bases from V and 3 from J; bases not matched to a gene: 2. The V gene's germline CDR1 is KGHSH and CDR2 LQKENI. DNA for the CDR3: TGTGCCAGCTCACCAAGGGACAGGGGTACAGATACGCAGTATTTT. This sequence encodes CASSPRDRGTDTQYF. Drawing the rest from reference TRBV18 and TRBJ2-3, the complete variable domain is NAGVMQNPRHLVRRRGQEARLRCSPMKGHSHVYWYRQLPEEGLKFMVYLQKENIIDESGMPKERFSAEFPKEGPSILRIQQVVRGDSAAYFCASSPRDRGTDTQYFGPGTRLTVL.

The sample holds a few counts of this clonotype. The V and J genes are TRBV2 and TRBJ2-2; D possibly matches TRBD1 or TRBD2 (5 bases each). CDR3 length: 14 amino acids. Deletions cut 0 bases from V and 6 bases from J, with 8 bases between. The germline V gene has CDR1 SNHLY and CDR2 FYNNEI. The CDR3 DNA reads TGTGCCAGCAGTGAAGCCGTGGGGGCCGGGGAGCTGTTTTTT. It encodes CASSEAVGAGELFF.

This clonotype has a handful of counts. The rearrangement joins TRBV7-2 to TRBJ2-2, with D tentatively TRBD2 (5 bases). The germline gives CDR1 SGHTA, CDR2 FQGNSA. The CDR3 consists of 16 residues. Trimming removed 4 bases from V and 7 bases from J, with 19 bases in between. This CDR3 reads CASSSSAVLGGGELFF. The CDR3 bases are TGTGCCAGCAGCTCCTCCGCTGTGCTTGGAGGCGGGGAGCTGTTTTTT.

CDR3: CASSLYRLVYYEQYF. The CDR3 region has the DNA TGTGCCAGCAGTTTATATCGACTAGTGTATTACGAGCAGTACTTC. The rearrangement joins TRBV27 to TRBJ2-7; a weak D match, TRBD2 (6 bases). V was shortened by 1 base and J by 4 bases, with 14 bases between the two germline ends. CDR3 size: 15 residues. Germline CDR1 MNHEY, CDR2 SMNVEV (reference sequence).

This chain joins TRBV20-1 and TRBJ1-5; D unresolved. The germline gives CDR1 DFQATT, CDR2 SNEGSKA (reference sequence). Trimming took off 6 bases at V and 4 bases at J, with 16 bases between the two ends. CDR3 length: 14 residues. CDR3 loop: CSAETLTGNQPQHF. As DNA, the CDR3 is TGCAGTGCAGAAACACTTACTGGGAATCAGCCCCAGCATTTT.

This clonotype was observed a few times. V is TRBV6-2 or TRBV6-3 and J is TRBJ2-2; no clear D. V was clipped by 0 bases and J by 8 bases, with 13 bases between them. This CDR3 region has 15 residues. Germline V gene data show CDR1 as MNHEY and CDR2 as SVGEGT. CDR3 DNA sequence: TGTGCCAGCAGTTACTCCTCATTCCCCACGGGGGAGCTGTTTTTT. This sequence encodes CASSYSSFPTGELFF.

This clonotype has just a few counts. The rearrangement links TRBV7-9 to TRBJ2-3, with D unclear. Per germline, CDR1 SEHNR and CDR2 FQNEAQ (reference sequence). V was shortened by 8 bases and J by 2 bases, with 5 bases between the two germline ends. This CDR3 is 11 amino acids long. CDR3 sequence: CASGDTDTQYF. CDR3 nucleotide sequence: TGTGCCAGCGGGGACACAGATACGCAGTATTTT.

This clonotype has more than one count but fewer than ten. V and J are TRBV19 and TRBJ1-5, with D maybe TRBD1 (5 bases). V lost 8 bases to trimming and J lost 1 base, with 12 bases between them. Per the germline V gene, CDR1 is LNHDA and CDR2 is SQIVND (reference sequence). The CDR3 length is 14 residues. The CDR3 nucleotides are TGTGCCAGTCAAAGACGGGGGAGCAATCAGCCCCAGCATTTT. It specifies CASQRRGSNQPQHF.

The CDR3 loop reads CASSALRDRGKTPLHF. CDR3 coding DNA: TGTGCCAGCAGTGCCCTCCGGGACAGGGGGAAGACACCCCTCCACTTT. The chain uses TRBV6-1 and TRBJ1-6; TRBD1 aligns across 11 bases. J gave up 11 bases and V 4 bases, and 10 bases lay outside the gene matches. CDR1 is MNHNS, CDR2 SASEGT, per germline. The CDR3 is made up of 16 amino acids.

This clonotype was counted a few times. The CDR3 coding sequence is TGCAGTGCTAGATCCTTGAGCGGGATTGACTACGAGCAGTACTTC. It encodes CSARSLSGIDYEQYF. The genes are TRBV20-1 and TRBJ2-7; 7 bases are a match to TRBD2. This CDR3 contains 15 residues. V gave up 2 bases and J gave up 3 bases; unmatched junction bases: 10. Germline CDR1 is DFQATT and CDR2 is SNEGSKA (reference sequence).

This clonotype has only a few counts. The chain couples TRBV11-2 to TRBJ2-5, with D perhaps TRBD2 (6 bases). Trimming stripped 8 bases from V and 5 bases from J, with 12 bases between. CDR3 size: 12 residues. Germline V gene data show CDR1 as SGHAT and CDR2 as FQNNGV. The CDR3 protein is CASGGLAETQYF. The DNA of the CDR3 is TGTGCCAGCGGGGGGTTAGCGGAGACCCAGTACTTC.

This chain connects TRBV11-3 to TRBJ2-2, with 9 nucleotides matching TRBD2. Germline CDR1 reads SGHNT; CDR2 reads YENEEA. The J segment lost 0 bases and the V segment lost 6 bases, leaving 5 bases of the junction unmatched. The CDR3 is 16 amino acids. The CDR3 spells CASRPGGGANTGELFF. CDR3 sequence (DNA): TGTGCCAGCAGACCCGGCGGGGGGGCGAACACCGGGGAGCTGTTTTTT. The full variable domain, its missing parts supplied by reference TRBV11-3 and TRBJ2-2, is EAGVVQSPRYKIIEKKQPVAFWCNPISGHNTLYWYLQNLGQGPELLIRYENEEAVDDSQLPKDRFSAERLKGVDSTLKIQPAELGDSAVYLCASRPGGGANTGELFFGEGSRLTVL.

The rearrangement links TRBV7-2 to TRBJ1-5; D gene unclear. The germline CDR1 and CDR2 sequences are SGHTA and FQGNSA. The CDR3 spans 14 residues. V lost 3 bases to trimming and J lost 7 bases, with 13 bases between them. For the CDR3, the DNA is TGTGCCAGCAGCTTTCCCGGCGGGCACCAGCCCCAGCATTTT. It translates to CASSFPGGHQPQHF.

The sample holds one count of this clonotype. This rearrangement joins TRBV28 to TRBJ1-1; perhaps TRBD1 as D (5 bases). The CDR3 sequence is 16 residues long. The germline gives CDR1 MDHEN, CDR2 SYDVKM. V lost 5 bases, J lost 1 base, and 17 bases lay in between. CDR3 DNA sequence: TGTGCCAGCAGTCCCCCTACGGGGCTGAAGAACACTGAAGCTTTCTTT. This translates into CASSPPTGLKNTEAFF.

The rearrangement uses TRBV20-1 and TRBJ2-1; 10 bases are a match to TRBD2. The V segment lost 4 bases and the J segment 2 bases; nucleotides outside the gene matches: 5. Germline V gives CDR1 DFQATT, CDR2 SNEGSKA (reference sequence). The CDR3 totals 15 residues. CDR3 protein: CSAKKSGGAYNEQFF. CDR3 nucleotides: TGCAGTGCTAAGAAAAGCGGGGGGGCCTACAATGAGCAGTTCTTC.

This chain joins TRBV5-1 and TRBJ1-4, with no clear D. Germline CDR1 reads SGHRS; CDR2 reads YFSETQ. Trimming left V 1 base short and J 8 bases short, with 12 bases between. The length of the CDR3 is 14 residues. CDR3 loop: CASSLSLSREKLFF. The DNA of the CDR3 is TGCGCCAGCAGCTTGAGCCTCTCCAGGGAAAAACTGTTTTTT.

V and J are TRBV7-3 and TRBJ2-2, with no clear D. Germline V gene data show CDR1 as SGHTA and CDR2 as FQGTGA. The CDR3 contains 13 residues. V was cut by 5 bases and J by 5 bases, with 9 bases left in between. The CDR3 coding sequence is TGTGCCAGCAGCCATTCCATAACCGGGGAGCTGTTTTTT. It translates to CASSHSITGELFF.

This clonotype was seen a handful of times. The chain has TRBV24-1 and TRBJ1-2; D is possibly TRBD1 (5 bases). The CDR3 has 12 amino acids. CDR1 and CDR2 (germline): KGHDR, SFDVKD. The V gene lost 6 bases and the J gene lost 8 bases, with 12 bases spanning the gap. The CDR3 DNA reads as TGTGCCACCAGTAACTCAGGGCGCGGCTACACCTTC. It codes for CATSNSGRGYTF.

This sequence joins TRBV7-2 and TRBJ2-2; D is possibly TRBD2 (6 bases). Germline V gene sequence: CDR1 SGHTA, CDR2 FQGNSA. The ends were cut back, 2 bases at V and 4 bases at J, with 14 bases in the middle. CDR3 length: 16 residues. CDR3 region: CASSLSGGVVTGELFF. The CDR3 DNA is TGTGCCAGCAGCTTATCTGGCGGGGTGGTCACCGGGGAGCTGTTTTTT.

The chain combines TRBV12-3 or TRBV12-4 with TRBJ1-2; D may be TRBD1 (6 bases). Trimming removed 6 bases at V and 2 bases at J, with 13 bases between. The CDR3 is made up of 14 amino acids. This chain's CDR3 is CASSWSGANYGYTF. Here the CDR3 DNA reads TGTGCCAGCAGCTGGTCAGGGGCGAACTATGGCTACACCTTC.

The J gene is TRBJ1-2, the V gene TRBV9; a weak D match, TRBD1 (6 bases). Germline V gene data show CDR1 as SGDLS and CDR2 as YYNGEE. The CDR3 is 15 amino acids. The V and J ends lost 4 bases and 4 bases respectively, with 17 bases between them. CDR3 sequence: CASSPTNRDTYGYTF. As DNA, the CDR3 is TGTGCCAGCAGCCCAACGAACCGGGACACCTATGGCTACACCTTC.

The J gene is TRBJ1-5, the V gene TRBV6-1; D is perhaps TRBD1 (5 bases). Trimming left V 11 bases short and J 7 bases short, with 18 bases between. This CDR3 contains 13 residues. The germline CDR1 and CDR2 sequences are MNHNS and SASEGT. CDR3 in DNA: TGTGCCGGAAGCATGGGGGAAGGGCAGCCCCAGCATTTT. Its translation: CAGSMGEGQPQHF.

The genes are TRBV20-1 and TRBJ2-4; D possibly matches TRBD1 or TRBD2 (6 bases each). Germline V gene data show CDR1 as DFQATT and CDR2 as SNEGSKA (reference sequence). CDR3 size: 14 residues. Trimming removed 5 bases at V and 0 bases at J, with 11 bases between. This CDR3 is CSAPGAVAKNIQYF. The CDR3 DNA reads as TGCAGTGCTCCGGGGGCCGTAGCCAAAAACATTCAGTACTTC.

A single count supports this clonotype. The CDR3 spells CAWSRGDTYNSPLHF. The CDR3 DNA reads TGTGCCTGGAGTCGTGGGGACACCTATAATTCACCCCTCCACTTT. V and J are TRBV30 and TRBJ1-6, with a possible D match to TRBD1 (6 bases). The CDR3 has 15 amino acids. Deletions cut 2 bases from V and 2 bases from J, with 10 bases between. Germline V gene data show CDR1 as GTSNPN and CDR2 as SVGIG (reference sequence).

Here the CDR3 reads CASSRGANTEAFF. CDR3 in DNA: TGTGCCAGCAGCCGGGGGGCGAACACTGAAGCTTTCTTT. The genes are TRBV7-9 and TRBJ1-1, with TRBD1 as a possible D gene (6 bases). The ends were cut back, 5 bases at V and 1 base at J, with 8 bases in the middle. The CDR3 extends over 13 amino acids. Germline CDR1 reads SEHNR; CDR2 reads FQNEAQ (reference sequence).

V is TRBV5-1 and J is TRBJ2-2; TRBD2 aligns across 7 bases. The germline CDR1 and CDR2 sequences are SGHRS and YFSETQ. The trim removed 0 bases at V and 4 bases at J, leaving 3 bases unmatched. This CDR3 spans 15 amino acids. The CDR3 is CASSLALATTGELFF. Written as DNA, the CDR3 is TGCGCCAGCAGCTTGGCACTAGCGACCACCGGGGAGCTGTTTTTT.

This clonotype was seen a few times. CDR3 DNA sequence: TGTGCCAGCAGCTTAGGGCCTAGCAATCAGCCCCAGCATTTT. Protein sequence: CASSLGPSNQPQHF. V and J are TRBV7-9 and TRBJ1-5; D gene ambiguous. The V end was cut by 1 base, the J end by 0 bases, with 4 bases between. CDR1 is SEHNR, CDR2 FQNEAQ, per germline (reference sequence). The CDR3 has 14 amino acids.